The clone carrying this T cell receptor beta chain showed up many times. What it binds is unknown. The CDR3 spans 15 residues. Between the trimmed V and J ends, which lost 4 bases and 3 bases, there was a span of 14 bases. This specimen comes from a study of T-cell memory formation after mild COVID-19. Study summary: Each donor largely had its own TCR clusters.

General study points: The study found contracting CD4+ clones mainly in CM and EM and contracting CD8+ clones in EMRA.

TCRdb re-called the 5' RACE reads with MiXCR, one entry per CDR3 protein. The profile shows about 350,000 distinct CDR3 sequences, roughly an eighth of them singletons. What was sequenced was PBMCs or a T cell subset sorted from them (not recorded which). This sequence joins TRBV12-3 or TRBV12-4 and TRBJ2-3; D call uncertain. The TCR sequence derives from a man younger than 35 who had mild COVID-19 (a few samples of this study predate the infection). Cell type and time point are not known. For the CDR3, the DNA is TGTGCCAGCAGTTATTATCCACACCTGACAGATACGCAGTATTTT. As protein: CASSYYPHLTDTQYF.